This T cell receptor beta chain was sequenced in a study of blood T cell repertoires in COVID-19. Looking at the study overall: Acute and convalescent COVID-19 samples came from the United States, Italy and Spain. The analysed material was cDNA or gDNA that came from T cells, B-cell-depleted T cells, or PBMCs.

Germline CDR1 and CDR2: MDHEN and SYDVKM. The CDR3 runs 17 residues. After removal of 4 bases from V and 2 bases from J, the junction contained 10 bases not matched to a gene. In the original analysis: Scientists estimated how many nucleated cells there were by amplifying reference gene primers. Produced via immunoSEQ multiplex PCR; TCRdb's table is partial and in-frame only. The V and J calls and clone size come from that table; D and trimming were worked out from the DNA. This sample has 75,000 to 100,000 clones, with approximately 87% found just once. The chain has TRBV28 and TRBJ2-2; the match to TRBD1 covers 7 bases. Sequenced input: peripheral blood. This clonotype originated in a human donor in a cohort sampled during active COVID-19. The CDR3 DNA reads as TGTGCCAGCAGTTCCCCCCTTTACAGGGGTAACACCGGGGAGCTGTTTTTT. It specifies CASSSPLYRGNTGELFF.